The 29 T cell receptor beta chains reported below all come from one sample, sequenced in a study of blood T cell repertoires in COVID-19. The data were produced by immunoSEQ multiplex PCR, yet TCRdb's version contains in-frame clones alone and is incomplete. The sample comprises more than 100,000 clones, approximately 87% of which are singletons, and over 10% rests with the top ten. Sequences were obtained from peripheral blood. These receptor sequences come from a human donor in a cohort sampled during active or convalescent COVID-19.

V is TRBV19 and J is TRBJ1-2; D unresolved. CDR1 is LNHDA, CDR2 SQIVND, per germline (reference sequence). This CDR3 comprises 15 residues. V was cut by 3 bases and J by 2 bases, with 13 bases left in between. The CDR3 loop reads CASSIPGQHNYGYTF. The CDR3 DNA reads TGTGCCAGTAGTATCCCTGGGCAGCACAACTATGGCTACACCTTC.

The chain joins TRBV9 to TRBJ2-2; D possibly corresponds to TRBD2 (6 bases). The CDR3 covers 16 residues. Germline assignment: CDR1 SGDLS and CDR2 YYNGEE. Deletions cut 4 bases from V and 2 bases from J, with 15 bases between. The chain's CDR3 is CASSPRTGENTGELFF. DNA for the CDR3: TGTGCCAGCAGCCCTCGGACGGGGGAAAACACCGGGGAGCTGTTTTTT.

CDR3: CASSSLAGGYEQYF. CDR3 coding DNA: TGTGCCAGCAGTTCACTAGCGGGGGGGTATGAGCAGTACTTC. V gene TRBV27 combines with J gene TRBJ2-7; 13 bases match TRBD2. This CDR3 is built from 14 residues. The germline gives CDR1 MNHEY, CDR2 SMNVEV (reference sequence). With 4 bases clipped from V and 7 bases from J, the junction kept 4 bases outside the gene matches.

The genes are TRBV7-2 and TRBJ2-5; 9 bases match TRBD1. This CDR3 region has 15 residues. The germline CDR1 and CDR2 sequences are SGHTA and FQGNSA. After removal of 4 bases from V and 2 bases from J, the junction contained 5 bases not matched to a gene. The CDR3 nucleotides are TGTGCCAGCAGCTCATTGACAGGGGGGCAAGAGACCCAGTACTTC. This sequence encodes CASSSLTGGQETQYF.

This chain joins TRBV2 and TRBJ1-5, with D maybe TRBD1 (6 bases). V lost 6 bases and J 1 base, leaving 13 bases between the germline ends. This CDR3 has 15 amino acids. Germline CDR1 and CDR2: SNHLY and FYNNEI. CDR3 DNA sequence: TGTGCCAGCAGACAGGGTTCGGGGAGCAATCAGCCCCAGCATTTT. Its translation: CASRQGSGSNQPQHF. The full variable domain, in which reference TRBV2 and TRBJ1-5 provide the parts outside the CDR3, is EPEVTQTPSHQVTQMGQEVILRCVPISNHLYFYWYRQILGQKVEFLVSFYNNEISEKSEIFDDQFSVERPDGSNFTLKIRSTKLEDSAMYFCASRQGSGSNQPQHFGDGTRLSIL.

J is TRBJ2-4 and V is TRBV2, with D perhaps matching TRBD2 (5 bases). CDR1 is SNHLY, CDR2 FYNNEI, per germline. V was cut by 3 bases and J by 2 bases, with 11 bases left in between. The CDR3 is 15 amino acids. This CDR3 is CASSEGGRPKNIQYF. In nucleotides, the CDR3 is TGTGCCAGCAGTGAGGGTGGGAGACCCAAAAACATTCAGTACTTC. Complete variable domain (other parts from reference TRBV2 and TRBJ2-4): EPEVTQTPSHQVTQMGQEVILRCVPISNHLYFYWYRQILGQKVEFLVSFYNNEISEKSEIFDDQFSVERPDGSNFTLKIRSTKLEDSAMYFCASSEGGRPKNIQYFGAGTRLSVL.

This chain uses TRBV11-2 with TRBJ2-3, with D unresolved. This CDR3 is built from 11 residues. Germline-derived CDR1 and CDR2 are SGHAT and FQNNGV. V lost 2 bases and J 9 bases, leaving 6 bases between the germline ends. The CDR3 coding sequence is TGTGCCAGCAGCTTAAGAGAGACGCAGTATTTT. Its protein is CASSLRETQYF. Supplemented by reference TRBV11-2 and TRBJ2-3, the full variable domain reads EAGVAQSPRYKIIEKRQSVAFWCNPISGHATLYWYQQILGQGPKLLIQFQNNGVVDDSQLPKDRFSAERLKGVDSTLKIQPAKLEDSAVYLCASSLRETQYFGPGTRLTVL.

This clone was recorded only once. The rearrangement joins TRBV7-3 to TRBJ2-1, with D maybe TRBD2 (5 bases). The V end lost 5 bases, the J end lost 4 bases, and 9 bases lay between the germline ends. The germline V gene has CDR1 SGHTA and CDR2 FQGTGA. CDR3 length equals 13 residues. In DNA, the CDR3 is TGTGCCAGCAGCGAGGGTAGATACAATGAGCAGTTCTTC. Protein: CASSEGRYNEQFF.

The chain couples TRBV19 to TRBJ1-1; D is uncertain. The V gene's germline CDR1 is LNHDA and CDR2 SQIVND (reference sequence). The CDR3 consists of 10 residues. The V end was cut by 9 bases, the J end by 10 bases, with 12 bases between. The CDR3 is CASIREVAFF. The CDR3 coding sequence is TGTGCCAGCATACGGGAGGTAGCTTTCTTT. The whole variable domain, filled in from reference TRBV19 and TRBJ1-1, reads DGGITQSPKYLFRKEGQNVTLSCEQNLNHDAMYWYRQDPGQGLRLIYYSQIVNDFQKGDIAEGYSVSREKKESFPLTVTSAQKNPTAFYLCASIREVAFFGQGTRLTVV.

The CDR3 coding sequence is TGTGCCAGCAGGGGGACAGGGTTCGAGCAGTACTTC. It translates to CASRGTGFEQYF. V is TRBV7-2 and J is TRBJ2-7, with 9 positions matching TRBD1. The germline V gene encodes CDR1 SGHTA and CDR2 FQGNSA. V shed 6 bases and J 6 bases; nucleotides not matched to a gene: 3. The CDR3 runs 12 residues.

V is TRBV5-1 and J is TRBJ2-7; TRBD2 matches at 9 bases. The CDR3 is made up of 15 amino acids. Unmatched junction bases numbered 8, after V lost 0 bases and J lost 7 bases. CDR1 is SGHRS and CDR2 is YFSETQ in the germline V gene. The DNA for the CDR3 is TGCGCCAGCAGCTTGGGCCCGGGACTAGCTGGTGAGCAGTACTTC. Translating it yields CASSLGPGLAGEQYF.

The chain couples TRBV19 to TRBJ1-2, with TRBD1 as a possible D gene (6 bases). Germline V gives CDR1 LNHDA, CDR2 SQIVND (reference sequence). The CDR3 covers 14 residues. V was clipped by 5 bases and J by 2 bases, with 12 bases between them. Written as DNA, the CDR3 is TGTGCCAGTAGTTTGCAGGGGAGCAACTATGGCTACACCTTC. This encodes CASSLQGSNYGYTF.

This clone was picked up one time. The gene calls are TRBV19 and TRBJ1-1; D is undetermined. Germline CDR1 LNHDA, CDR2 SQIVND (reference sequence). This CDR3 has 14 residues. V was pared by 10 bases and J by 0 bases, with 15 bases between. For the CDR3, the DNA is TGTGCCACGGATGCGGGCCGGTTGAACACTGAAGCTTTCTTT. Protein: CATDAGRLNTEAFF.

The chain carries TRBV5-5 and TRBJ1-1, with 10 bases that match TRBD1. CDR3 length: 16 residues. The germline V gene has CDR1 SGHKS and CDR2 YYEKEE (reference sequence). With V trimmed by 4 bases and J by 1 base, 7 bases remained unmatched. The CDR3 sequence: CASSIIDRGPNTEAFF. CDR3 sequence (DNA): TGTGCCAGCAGCATAATCGACAGGGGGCCGAACACTGAAGCTTTCTTT.

Only a few counts were recorded for this clone. The chain carries TRBV6-1 and TRBJ1-1, with D maybe TRBD1 (5 bases). The CDR3 extends over 12 amino acids. Germline CDR1 and CDR2: MNHNS and SASEGT. Between the trimmed V and J ends, which lost 1 base and 10 bases, there was a span of 10 bases. CDR3 in DNA: TGTGCCAGCAGTGAAGGGTGGGGGGGAGCTTTCTTT. This translates into CASSEGWGGAFF.

The chain joins TRBV30 to TRBJ1-6; D ambiguous. This CDR3 has 14 residues. Germline lookup yields CDR1 GTSNPN and CDR2 SVGIG (reference sequence). Deletions cut 5 bases from V and 9 bases from J, with 17 bases between. The CDR3 region is CAWGRSEPGSPLHF. The CDR3 region has the DNA TGTGCCTGGGGACGTAGCGAGCCAGGTTCACCCCTCCACTTT.

The chain couples TRBV4-3 to TRBJ2-3; 9 bases fit TRBD2. Trimming cost V 0 bases and J 2 bases; bases outside gene matches: 6. The germline V gene has CDR1 LGHNA and CDR2 YSLEER. This CDR3 is 17 amino acids long. This CDR3 reads CASSQEVGGGVTDTQYF. The CDR3 DNA reads TGCGCCAGCAGCCAAGAAGTGGGCGGGGGGGTCACAGATACGCAGTATTTT.

The chain uses TRBV12-1 and TRBJ2-3; the DNA was not compared with TRBD1, the D call given in the table. TRBV12-1 is a recognized pseudogene. This CDR3 region has 16 residues. This CDR3 reads CASSPGQDRSTDTQYF. Written as DNA, the CDR3 is TGTGCCAGCAGCCCAGGCCAGGACAGAAGCACAGATACGCAGTATTTT.

The chain joins TRBV6-2 or TRBV6-3 to TRBJ2-3; D unresolved. The germline V gene has CDR1 MNHEY and CDR2 SVGEGT. This CDR3 spans 15 amino acids. Trimming left V 2 bases short and J 1 base short, with 10 bases between. Here the CDR3 reads CASSYGAIRTDTQYF. As DNA, the CDR3 is TGTGCCAGCAGTTACGGAGCGATTCGCACAGATACGCAGTATTTT.

The chain recombines TRBV27 with TRBJ1-3; possible D gene TRBD1, 5 bases. CDR3 length: 15 amino acids. V lost 5 bases to trimming and J lost 0 bases, with 11 bases between them. Germline lookup yields CDR1 MNHEY and CDR2 SMNVEV (reference sequence). The CDR3 sequence: CASSKEGNSGNTIYF. CDR3 DNA sequence: TGTGCCAGCAGTAAGGAGGGGAACTCTGGAAACACCATATATTTT.

J is TRBJ2-2 and V is TRBV11-3; 7 positions agree with TRBD2. The germline CDR1 and CDR2 sequences are SGHNT and YENEEA. The CDR3 is made up of 17 amino acids. Germline trimming cut 3 bases from V and 2 bases from J; bases unmatched to any gene: 9. The CDR3 DNA reads TGTGCCAGCAGCTTGAAAGGGACTATTACAAACACCGGGGAGCTGTTTTTT. It translates to CASSLKGTITNTGELFF.

The chain links TRBV4-1 to TRBJ1-3; the match to TRBD1 covers 7 bases. The CDR3 has 17 amino acids. Per germline, CDR1 MGHRA and CDR2 YSYEKL. V was pared by 0 bases and J by 0 bases, with 5 bases of the junction left unmatched. CDR3 region: CASSQEGTVNSGNTIYF. DNA for the CDR3: TGCGCCAGCAGCCAAGAGGGGACAGTCAACTCTGGAAACACCATATATTTT.

The chain joins TRBV12-3 or TRBV12-4 to TRBJ2-1; D unclear. The CDR3 is made up of 13 amino acids. Deletions cut 7 bases from V and 1 base from J, with 8 bases between. CDR3 residues: CASKLTSYNEQFF. CDR3 in DNA: TGTGCCAGCAAATTGACATCCTACAATGAGCAGTTCTTC.

This clone was seen more than once but under ten times. The gene calls are TRBV21-1 and TRBJ1-4; TRBD1, the D gene given by the table, was not confirmed from the DNA. TRBV21-1 is assigned pseudogene status. The CDR3 spans 13 residues. CDR3 bases: TGTGCCAGCAGCAACAGGGTTAATGAAAAACTGTTTTTT. Encoded protein: CASSNRVNEKLFF.

The rearrangement links TRBV9 to TRBJ2-5, with TRBD2 as a possible D gene (6 bases). Trimming pared 2 bases from V and 0 bases from J, leaving 11 bases between. The germline V gene has CDR1 SGDLS and CDR2 YYNGEE. This CDR3 has 15 amino acids. For the CDR3, the DNA is TGTGCCAGCAGCGTGGAGGGCGGAGACCAAGAGACCCAGTACTTC. Translation gives CASSVEGGDQETQYF. The variable domain in full, completed from reference TRBV9 and TRBJ2-5, reads DSGVTQTPKHLITATGQRVTLRCSPRSGDLSVYWYQQSLDQGLQFLIQYYNGEERAKGNILERFSAQQFPDLHSELNLSSLELGDSALYFCASSVEGGDQETQYFGPGTRLLVL.

The chain is built from TRBV7-2 and TRBJ2-7, with 9 bases fitting TRBD2. The CDR3 has 15 residues. From germline, CDR1 is SGHTA and CDR2 FQGNSA. Germline trimming cut 4 bases from V and 3 bases from J; bases unmatched to any gene: 7. CDR3 region: CASSSTSGSGYEQYF. The CDR3, as DNA: TGTGCCAGCAGCTCTACTAGCGGGTCCGGCTACGAGCAGTACTTC. The full variable domain, with the rest looked up from reference TRBV7-2 and TRBJ2-7, is GAGVSQSPSNKVTEKGKDVELRCDPISGHTALYWYRQSLGQGLEFLIYFQGNSAPDKSGLPSDRFSAERTGGSVSTLTIQRTQQEDSAVYLCASSSTSGSGYEQYFGPGTRLTVT.

V gene TRBV5-1 combines with J gene TRBJ2-3, with D hard to call. Germline-derived CDR1 and CDR2 are SGHRS and YFSETQ. V was shortened by 2 bases and J by 7 bases, with 14 bases between the two germline ends. The CDR3 extends over 14 amino acids. This CDR3 reads CASSFNLDGNTQYF. The CDR3, as DNA: TGCGCCAGCAGCTTCAATCTAGATGGAAATACGCAGTATTTT.

The genes are TRBV10-3 and TRBJ1-1; TRBD1 matches 7 bases. Germline V lookup: CDR1 ENHRY, CDR2 SYGVKD. Germline trimming cut 7 bases from V and 2 bases from J; bases unmatched to any gene: 7. CDR3 length equals 14 residues. CDR3 nucleotides: TGTGCCATCAATCAACAGGGGATCAACACTGAAGCTTTCTTT. Protein: CAINQQGINTEAFF.

The chain joins TRBV12-5 to TRBJ1-1; D uncertain. This CDR3 region has 17 residues. CDR1 LGHNT and CDR2 FRNRAP come from the germline V gene. V was pared by 7 bases and J by 0 bases, with 21 bases between. CDR3 in amino acids: CASALPAEDWMNTEAFF. The CDR3 DNA is TGTGCTAGTGCTTTACCGGCCGAGGATTGGATGAACACTGAAGCTTTCTTT.